Each of the 25 T cell receptor beta chains below was sequenced from the same sample in a study of lung T cells in sarcoidosis with Löfgren's syndrome. TCRdb called the reads again in MiXCR, with one record for every CDR3 protein. This sample has 60,000 to 70,000 distinct CDR3 sequences, with around 21% found just once. Sequencing was performed on CD4+ T cells from PBMCs. The receptors originated from a human donor with sarcoidosis (Löfgren's syndrome or another form), or a control subject (not recorded which).

This chain links TRBV28 with TRBJ2-3; D possibly uses TRBD1 or TRBD2 (6 bases each). Germline lookup yields CDR1 MDHEN and CDR2 SYDVKM. The CDR3 covers 12 residues. Trimming removed 6 bases at V and 6 bases at J, with 10 bases between. CDR3: CASRGGGDTQYF. DNA of the CDR3: TGTGCCAGCAGGGGGGGCGGGGATACGCAGTATTTT.

This clonotype has at least ten counts. This sequence joins TRBV28 and TRBJ1-1; no clear D. The germline CDR1 and CDR2 sequences are MDHEN and SYDVKM. The CDR3 covers 13 residues. The germline V and J ends were trimmed by 7 bases and 1 base, with 10 bases remaining between them. CDR3 sequence: CASNWSWNTEAFF. The CDR3 DNA reads as TGTGCCAGCAATTGGTCGTGGAACACTGAAGCTTTCTTT.

In this sample, this clonotype turned up a few times. The gene calls are TRBV7-9 and TRBJ2-3, with no clear D. This CDR3 is built from 14 residues. Germline V gene lookup returns CDR1 SEHNR and CDR2 FQNEAQ (reference sequence). V lost 3 bases, J lost 3 bases, and 10 bases lay in between. The CDR3 sequence is CASSLTLGTDTQYF. The DNA for the CDR3 is TGTGCCAGCAGCTTGACCCTAGGAACAGATACGCAGTATTTT.

The V call is TRBV5-6, the J call TRBJ2-7, with D perhaps matching TRBD2 (6 bases). Germline values: CDR1 SGHDT, CDR2 YYEEEE. This CDR3 has 14 amino acids. Trimming removed 3 bases at V and 1 base at J, with 11 bases between. The CDR3 DNA is TGTGCCAGCAGCTCGCTGGGGGGTTCCTACGAGCAGTACTTC. Amino acids: CASSSLGGSYEQYF. The variable domain in full, with the rest retrieved from reference TRBV5-6 and TRBJ2-7, is DAGVTQSPTHLIKTRGQQVTLRCSPKSGHDTVSWYQQALGQGPQFIFQYYEEEERQRGNFPDRFSGHQFPNYSSELNVNALLLGDSALYLCASSSLGGSYEQYFGPGTRLTVT.

On this clonotype itself: This could be a read error, since a much larger clone is one nucleotide away. The chain uses TRBV28 and TRBJ1-6, with 7 bases identical to TRBD1. The CDR3 contains 15 residues. V was pared by 7 bases and J by 5 bases, with 8 bases of the junction left unmatched. Per germline, CDR1 MDHEN and CDR2 SYDVKM. The CDR3 nucleotides are TGTGCCAGCACTCAAAGGGACAGAGATAATTCACCCCTCCACTTT. Translating gives CASTQRDRDNSPLHF.

This clonotype was observed many times. The chain links TRBV20-1 to TRBJ1-2; 8 bases agree with TRBD1. Per the germline V gene, CDR1 is DFQATT and CDR2 is SNEGSKA (reference sequence). Germline trimming cut 3 bases from V and 9 bases from J; bases unmatched to any gene: 9. The CDR3 covers 13 residues. The CDR3 loop reads CSASPPGGASYTF. The CDR3 DNA reads as TGCAGTGCTAGTCCCCCAGGGGGCGCAAGCTACACCTTC.

A few counts support this clonotype. This chain links TRBV20-1 with TRBJ2-7, with D possibly being TRBD2 (6 bases). The CDR3 runs to 13 residues. Germline CDR1 reads DFQATT; CDR2 reads SNEGSKA (reference sequence). V gave up 6 bases and J gave up 3 bases, with 15 bases separating them. The CDR3: CSASSGSDYEQYF. The CDR3 DNA sequence: TGCAGTGCCTCAAGCGGGTCCGACTACGAGCAGTACTTC.

There are many counts of this clonotype. V is TRBV20-1 and J is TRBJ1-1; D is unresolved. This CDR3 has 14 amino acids. The V gene lost 0 bases and the J gene lost 4 bases, with 12 bases spanning the gap. Germline-derived CDR1 and CDR2 are DFQATT and SNEGSKA (reference sequence). CDR3 amino acids: CSARDRAGFTEAFF. CDR3 coding DNA: TGCAGTGCTAGAGATCGCGCAGGTTTCACTGAAGCTTTCTTT.

This clonotype was detected ten times or more. This sequence joins TRBV6-1 and TRBJ2-3; D possibly corresponds to TRBD2 (7 bases). The CDR3 covers 15 residues. Trimming removed 8 bases at V and 5 bases at J, with 20 bases between. Germline V gene sequence: CDR1 MNHNS, CDR2 SASEGT. The CDR3 here is CASGRGGGQGDTQYF. In DNA form, the CDR3 reads TGTGCCAGCGGGCGAGGGGGGGGTCAAGGAGATACGCAGTATTTT.

The table lists this clonotype with a few counts. V usage is TRBV24-1 and J usage is TRBJ2-3; D is perhaps TRBD1 (6 bases). Trimming removed 3 bases at V and 11 bases at J, with 11 bases between. From germline, CDR1 is KGHDR and CDR2 SFDVKD. The CDR3 runs to 12 residues. The CDR3 coding sequence is TGTGCCACCAGTGATGTGGACAGACGGCAGTATTTT. It encodes CATSDVDRRQYF.

This clonotype occurred many times. The chain couples TRBV7-8 to TRBJ2-2, with D uncertain. Trimming shortened V by 2 bases and J by 7 bases, and 14 bases separated the two germline ends. Germline V gene data show CDR1 as SGHVS and CDR2 as FQNEAQ. This CDR3 comprises 15 residues. The CDR3, as DNA: TGTGCCAGCAGCTTAAAGTCTTTGATCAGCGGGGAGCTGTTTTTT. As protein: CASSLKSLISGELFF. Complete variable domain (other parts from reference TRBV7-8 and TRBJ2-2): GAGVSQSPRYKVAKRGQDVALRCDPISGHVSLFWYQQALGQGPEFLTYFQNEAQLDKSGLPSDRFFAERPEGSVSTLKIQRTQQEDSAVYLCASSLKSLISGELFFGEGSRLTVL.

A remark on this clonotype: This may stem from a read error, because a much larger clone lies one nucleotide away. This chain joins TRBV12-3 or TRBV12-4 and TRBJ2-7, with a possible D match to TRBD2 (6 bases). V gave up 6 bases and J gave up 3 bases, with 18 bases separating them. This CDR3 has 15 amino acids. The CDR3 coding sequence is TGTGCCAGCAGCCTCTGGGAGGAGCGCCTCTACGAGCAGTACTTC. Translation: CASSLWEERLYEQYF.

With regard to this clonotype: One base away lies a much larger clone, so this may be a sequencing read error. The rearrangement links TRBV4-1 to TRBJ2-1; 7 bases are a match to TRBD1. The CDR3 has 15 amino acids. Looked up from germline, CDR1 is MGHRA and CDR2 is YSYEKL. For the CDR3, the DNA is TGCGCCCGCAGCCAAGGCAGACAGGGCAAAAATGAGCAGTTCTTC. Translated, it gives CARSQGRQGKNEQFF.

In its sample, this clonotype was seen many times. The chain links TRBV4-3 to TRBJ2-1; D not resolved. Germline V gene lookup returns CDR1 LGHNA and CDR2 YSLEER. With 4 bases removed from V and 4 bases from J, the gap between germline ends came to 14 bases. The CDR3 totals 15 residues. The CDR3: CASSRNRQVYNEQFF. CDR3 DNA sequence: TGCGCCAGCAGCCGAAATCGCCAGGTTTACAATGAGCAGTTCTTC.

The rearrangement uses TRBV9 and TRBJ1-5; the D is unclear. V was shortened by 0 bases and J by 4 bases, with 8 bases between the two germline ends. There are 14 residues in the CDR3. Germline lookup yields CDR1 SGDLS and CDR2 YYNGEE. CDR3 protein: CASSVGTDNQPQHF. CDR3 DNA: TGTGCCAGCAGCGTAGGAACAGATAATCAGCCCCAGCATTTT.

The rearrangement uses TRBV7-6 and TRBJ2-5; D is possibly TRBD2 (6 bases). Trimming removed 5 bases from V and 5 bases from J, with 15 bases in between. The CDR3 is made up of 14 amino acids. The V gene's germline CDR1 is SGHVS and CDR2 FNYEAQ. The CDR3 DNA reads TGTGCCAGCAGCGCGGGACTTAGCGTGGAGACCCAGTACTTC. It codes for CASSAGLSVETQYF.

Comments on this clonotype: This may be a read error, as it is one base from a much larger clone. The chain combines TRBV7-8 with TRBJ2-1, with 9 bases fitting TRBD2. Germline V gives CDR1 SGHVS, CDR2 FQNEAQ. CDR3 length equals 19 residues. V lost 4 bases to trimming and J lost 0 bases; unmatched junction nucleotides: 13. CDR3 DNA sequence: TGTGCCAGCAGCTCCGGACCAGCGGGAGGCGTGAGCTCCTACAATGAGCAGTTCTTC. It yields the protein CASSSGPAGGVSSYNEQFF.

This clonotype showed up many times. The genes are TRBV7-9 and TRBJ1-5; 7 bases are shared with TRBD1. After removal of 4 bases from V and 4 bases from J, the junction contained 4 bases not matched to a gene. Germline V gives CDR1 SEHNR, CDR2 FQNEAQ (reference sequence). This CDR3 spans 14 amino acids. CDR3: CASSSTGVNQPQHF. DNA for the CDR3: TGTGCCAGCAGCTCAACAGGGGTTAATCAGCCCCAGCATTTT.

The chain combines TRBV19 with TRBJ2-5; D assignment may be TRBD1 or TRBD2 (6 bases each). V shed 7 bases and J shed 4 bases, with 7 bases lying between them. The CDR3 runs 11 residues. Germline-derived CDR1 and CDR2 are LNHDA and SQIVND (reference sequence). The CDR3 coding sequence is TGTGCCAGTACGGGGGCAGAGACCCAGTACTTC. Amino acids: CASTGAETQYF. Supplemented by reference TRBV19 and TRBJ2-5, the full variable domain reads DGGITQSPKYLFRKEGQNVTLSCEQNLNHDAMYWYRQDPGQGLRLIYYSQIVNDFQKGDIAEGYSVSREKKESFPLTVTSAQKNPTAFYLCASTGAETQYFGPGTRLLVL.

The table lists this clonotype with many counts. The J gene is TRBJ2-5, the V gene TRBV10-2, with 11 bases fitting TRBD2. There are 15 residues in the CDR3. Germline assignment: CDR1 WSHSY and CDR2 SAAADI. J was trimmed by 5 bases and V by 5 bases; bases with no gene match: 7. DNA for the CDR3: TGCGCCAGCAGTTGGACTAGCGGGTCGGGTGAGACCCAGTACTTC. The encoded protein is CASSWTSGSGETQYF.

This chain connects TRBV4-2 to TRBJ2-7; TRBD2 aligns across 9 bases. CDR1 and CDR2 from the germline V gene are LGHNA and YNFKEQ. The CDR3 has 15 residues. V lost 4 bases, J lost 2 bases, and 6 bases stayed unmatched. CDR3 DNA: TGTGCCAGCAGCCTCCATAGCGGGAGCCCCTACGAGCAGTACGTC. Residues: CASSLHSGSPYEQYV.

This clonotype was observed once. One junction end does not reproduce the germline sequence, and a read error may be involved. J is TRBJ1-5 and V is TRBV6-6; D possibly corresponds to TRBD1 (6 bases). Germline V lookup: CDR1 MNHNY, CDR2 SVGAGI (reference sequence). This CDR3 spans 15 amino acids. CDR3: CASGYLSGGREPQNF. The CDR3 coding sequence is TGTGCCAGCGGTTACCTTTCTGGGGGCAGAGAACCCCAGAATTTT.

This clonotype was seen many times. This chain links TRBV12-3 or TRBV12-4 with TRBJ2-5; D not resolved. V lost 2 bases to trimming and J lost 6 bases, with 10 bases between them. There are 13 residues in the CDR3. CDR3 sequence: CASSLKYGQTQYF. CDR3 sequence (DNA): TGTGCCAGCAGTTTAAAATATGGACAGACCCAGTACTTC.

This clonotype was seen many times. The J gene is TRBJ1-2, the V gene TRBV20-1; D is perhaps TRBD1 (5 bases). CDR3 length equals 16 residues. The ends were cut back, 1 base at V and 1 base at J, with 16 bases in the middle. Germline assignment: CDR1 DFQATT and CDR2 SNEGSKA (reference sequence). CDR3 nucleotide sequence: TGCAGTGCTAGAGTTAGTGGGCAGGGAAGTAACTATGGCTACACCTTC. This encodes CSARVSGQGSNYGYTF.

This clonotype was seen repeatedly, ten times or more. The genes are TRBV20-1 and TRBJ2-7, with D hard to call. Trimming removed 3 bases at V and 0 bases at J, with 15 bases between. Germline V lookup: CDR1 DFQATT, CDR2 SNEGSKA (reference sequence). This CDR3 is built from 15 residues. The CDR3 spells CSARVSETSSYEQYF. The CDR3 region has the DNA TGCAGTGCTAGGGTATCCGAGACCAGCTCCTACGAGCAGTACTTC.